This T cell receptor (beta chain) was recorded in a study of blood T cell repertoires in COVID-19. The overall study: Some COVID-19 samples were acute and others convalescent; all came from the United States, Italy and Spain. PBMCs, B-cell-depleted T cells, or T cells provided the cDNA or gDNA that made up the material.

Germline lookup yields CDR1 GTSNPN and CDR2 SVGIG (reference sequence). The CDR3 spans 12 residues. V was shortened by 5 bases and J by 4 bases, with 11 bases between the two germline ends. In the study's own analysis: Nucleated cell counts were estimated from reference gene primer amplification. Clones were sequenced by immunoSEQ multiplex PCR, and TCRdb holds only the in-frame ones, with some missing. The DNA gave D and trimming, while V, J and clone size come from that table. The profile shows 50,000 to 65,000 clones, 75% to 90% of them singletons. The sequence was obtained from a human donor in a cohort sampled during active COVID-19. This chain uses TRBV30 with TRBJ2-5, with a weak D call TRBD1 (5 bases). The specimen sequenced was peripheral blood. This CDR3 is CAWSGFGETQYF. CDR3 coding DNA: TGTGCCTGGTCAGGGTTTGGAGAGACCCAGTACTTC.